These T cell receptor beta chains were read from a single sample in a study of Ad26.COV2.S vaccination and SARS-CoV-2 variants. This table comes from immunoSEQ multiplex PCR, and its TCRdb copy is limited to in-frame clones, with some not included. The table lists roughly 300,000 clones, about nine tenths of them singletons, with 6.4% in the top ten. This specimen was peripheral blood, taken in a trial of Ad26.COV2.S vaccine versus placebo. These receptors were collected from a person aged 18-60 years who received the Ad26.COV2.S COVID-19 vaccine or a placebo. The conserved cysteine and the conserved F or W are not part of the CDR3 here.

v_call: TRBV5-1
cdr3_length: 10
j_call: TRBJ2-3
cdr3_aa: ASSLEVDTQY

v_call: TRBV7-2
cdr3_length: 12
j_call: TRBJ1-2
cdr3_aa: ASSRRGENYGYT

v_call: TRBV7-3
cdr3_length: 15
j_call: TRBJ2-2
cdr3_aa: ASTPLAGGLGPGELF

v_call: TRBV7-9
cdr3_length: 17
j_call: TRBJ2-7
cdr3_aa: ASSLSSRGRVVKGNEQY

v_call: TRBV3-1/TRBV3-2
cdr3_length: 13
j_call: TRBJ2-3
cdr3_aa: ASSRVQGLADTQY

v_call: TRBV25-1
cdr3_length: 13
j_call: TRBJ2-2
cdr3_aa: ASSELRTYTGELF

v_call: TRBV5-6
cdr3_length: 13
j_call: TRBJ2-1
cdr3_aa: ASSFEPGMYNEQF

v_call: TRBV4-2
cdr3_length: 13
j_call: TRBJ1-1
cdr3_aa: ASTRRQDMNTEAF

v_call: TRBV29-1
cdr3_length: 10
j_call: TRBJ1-5
cdr3_aa: SGGDSNQPQH

v_call: TRBV25-1
cdr3_length: 10
j_call: TRBJ2-5
cdr3_aa: ASSYGGRTQY

v_call: TRBV3-1/TRBV3-2
cdr3_length: 14
j_call: TRBJ2-2
cdr3_aa: ASSSIRRDLTGELF

v_call: TRBV3-1/TRBV3-2
cdr3_length: 12
j_call: TRBJ2-7
cdr3_aa: ASSLPGRSYEQY

v_call: TRBV9
cdr3_length: 13
j_call: TRBJ1-4
cdr3_aa: ASSVGAGWDEKLF

v_call: TRBV18
cdr3_length: 11
j_call: TRBJ2-3
cdr3_aa: ASSLGSEGTQY